These 21 T cell receptor beta chains were sequenced from one sample in a study of human T cells and chemical hapten exposure (dated by TCRdb to about 2021). Explained via the paper, the time point label denotes: healthy volunteer bleed at 2 weeks. Total RNA was isolated from unfractionated whole blood collected in Tempus Blood RNA tubes. Libraries were prepared through RACE. The instrument given in TCRdb is NextSeq 500. Using fastp trimming at Q25 and MiXCR clonotype assembly, TCRdb reanalyzed the public sequencing data and kept in-frame beta chains. Rows with one shared CDR3 protein collapse into an entry with the most common genes and DNA. This sample is represented by around 130,000 distinct CDR3 sequences; around 8.2% of them were singletons. The ten largest clones represent around 1.7% of the sample. The sample comprised whole blood. Receptor source: a male donor in good health. Some clones in this sample may be carry-over from other donors' samples.

In its sample, this clonotype was seen many times. This sequence joins TRBV24-1 and TRBJ2-2; tentatively, D is TRBD1 or TRBD2 (6 bases each). Trimming pared 9 bases from V and 5 bases from J, leaving 12 bases between. The CDR3 runs to 13 residues. Per the germline V gene, CDR1 is KGHDR and CDR2 is SFDVKD. Here the CDR3 reads CATSRGPTGELFF. The CDR3 DNA is TGTGCCACCTCACGGGGGCCGACCGGGGAGCTGTTTTTT.

The chain couples TRBV29-1 to TRBJ2-1; weak D call: TRBD1 (5 bases). Trimming left V 3 bases short and J 8 bases short, with 11 bases between. This CDR3 is built from 12 residues. The V gene's germline CDR1 is SQVTM and CDR2 ANQGSEA. The CDR3 sequence is CSVDRGADEQFF. DNA for the CDR3: TGCAGCGTTGATAGGGGCGCGGATGAGCAGTTCTTC.

V usage is TRBV5-1 and J usage is TRBJ2-1; D perhaps matches TRBD1 (6 bases). V was trimmed by 1 base and J by 0 bases, leaving 11 bases between them. Germline V gene sequence: CDR1 SGHRS, CDR2 YFSETQ. This CDR3 is built from 16 residues. CDR3 nucleotide sequence: TGCGCCAGCAGCTTGTCCGGACAGACCTCCTACAATGAGCAGTTCTTC. As protein: CASSLSGQTSYNEQFF.

This clonotype was picked up a small number of times. The chain recombines TRBV5-5 with TRBJ1-1, with TRBD1 matching over 8 bases. The germline V gene has CDR1 SGHKS and CDR2 YYEKEE (reference sequence). Trimming took 0 bases from V and 1 from J; bases not matched to a gene: 8. This CDR3 spans 17 amino acids. CDR3 region: CASSLGTGWTANTEAFF. In DNA form, the CDR3 reads TGTGCCAGCAGCTTGGGGACAGGGTGGACGGCGAACACTGAAGCTTTCTTT.

This clonotype occurred a few times. This rearrangement joins TRBV27 to TRBJ1-1, with D possibly TRBD1 on 5 matching bases. CDR3 length: 13 amino acids. From germline, CDR1 is MNHEY and CDR2 SMNVEV (reference sequence). Deletions cut 6 bases from V and 0 bases from J, with 8 bases between. In nucleotides, the CDR3 is TGTGCCAGCAGACAGGCTATGAACACTGAAGCTTTCTTT. Its translation is CASRQAMNTEAFF.

At least ten counts were recorded for this clonotype. V is TRBV12-5 and J is TRBJ2-1; the D is unclear. The CDR3 extends over 20 amino acids. Germline assignment: CDR1 LGHNT and CDR2 FRNRAP. Trimming took 5 bases from V and 4 from J, leaving 30 bases between them. CDR3 DNA: TGTGCTAGTGGTCCCTTCGGAACCCCGGGCCTCAGAGTGAGGTACAATGAGCAGTTCTTC. Translating it yields CASGPFGTPGLRVRYNEQFF.

This clonotype was detected a few times. The chain is built from TRBV7-9 and TRBJ1-4, with D uncertain. The CDR3 sequence is 14 residues long. CDR1 SEHNR and CDR2 FQNEAQ come from the germline V gene (reference sequence). V was shortened by 5 bases and J by 4 bases, with 11 bases between the two germline ends. The CDR3: CASSLLHLNEKLFF. The CDR3 DNA is TGTGCCAGCAGCCTCTTACACCTTAATGAAAAACTGTTTTTT.

The chain couples TRBV11-3 to TRBJ2-2, with a weak D call TRBD1 (6 bases). CDR1 and CDR2 from the germline V gene are SGHNT and YENEEA. With 0 bases removed from V and 4 bases from J, the gap between germline ends came to 12 bases. The length of the CDR3 is 16 residues. CDR3 sequence (DNA): TGTGCCAGCAGCTTAGATGCAGGGGACCCCACCGGGGAGCTGTTTTTT. Residues: CASSLDAGDPTGELFF.

The chain couples TRBV7-9 to TRBJ2-5, with D possibly being TRBD1 (5 bases). This CDR3 is built from 14 residues. Deletions cut 5 bases from V and 5 bases from J, with 15 bases between. Germline V gives CDR1 SEHNR, CDR2 FQNEAQ (reference sequence). The CDR3 DNA reads TGTGCCAGCAGCCCATGGGGCCCGCAGGAGACCCAGTACTTC. Residues: CASSPWGPQETQYF.

This clonotype was counted a few times. The chain employs TRBV12-3 or TRBV12-4 and TRBJ2-7; D may correspond to TRBD1 or TRBD2 (5 bases each). V was trimmed by 3 bases and J by 9 bases, leaving 9 bases between them. The CDR3 runs 11 residues. Written as DNA, the CDR3 is TGTGCCAGCAGTTTGGGGGAAGGGCAGTACTTC. Its translation: CASSLGEGQYF.

The chain combines TRBV20-1 with TRBJ1-1; possible D gene TRBD1, 5 bases. The germline V and J ends were trimmed by 0 bases and 1 base, with 15 bases remaining between them. Germline CDR1 is DFQATT and CDR2 is SNEGSKA (reference sequence). This CDR3 region has 16 residues. The CDR3 region is CSAREAGTPRNTEAFF. In DNA form, the CDR3 reads TGCAGTGCTAGAGAGGCGGGGACCCCGCGGAACACTGAAGCTTTCTTT.

The rearrangement joins TRBV6-1 to TRBJ2-7; tentatively, D is TRBD2 (5 bases). V lost 6 bases, J lost 3 bases, and 9 bases lay in between. The length of the CDR3 is 12 residues. The germline V gene encodes CDR1 MNHNS and CDR2 SASEGT. This CDR3 reads CASSGVNYEQYF. The CDR3 nucleotides read TGTGCCAGCAGCGGGGTAAACTACGAGCAGTACTTC.

This clonotype appeared many times. The chain carries TRBV18 and TRBJ2-5; 13 bases match TRBD2. J was trimmed by 1 base and V by 3 bases; bases with no gene match: 2. This CDR3 comprises 16 residues. Germline V CDR1 and CDR2: KGHSH, LQKENI. CDR3 in amino acids: CASSPGLAGVQETQYF. Here the CDR3 DNA reads TGTGCCAGCTCACCCGGACTAGCGGGGGTCCAAGAGACCCAGTACTTC. Full variable domain (outside the CDR3, taken from reference TRBV18 and TRBJ2-5): NAGVMQNPRHLVRRRGQEARLRCSPMKGHSHVYWYRQLPEEGLKFMVYLQKENIIDESGMPKERFSAEFPKEGPSILRIQQVVRGDSAAYFCASSPGLAGVQETQYFGPGTRLLVL.

This clonotype was counted many times. The chain joins TRBV5-1 to TRBJ2-2; D is unclear. This CDR3 comprises 15 residues. V gave up 2 bases and J gave up 0 bases, with 8 bases separating them. Germline V gives CDR1 SGHRS, CDR2 YFSETQ. CDR3 DNA: TGCGCCAGCAGCTTCGACACTCCGAACACCGGGGAGCTGTTTTTT. As protein: CASSFDTPNTGELFF.

The J gene is TRBJ2-1, the V gene TRBV5-1; D is unresolved. The V end was cut by 0 bases, the J end by 4 bases, with 5 bases between. CDR3 length: 13 residues. The V gene's germline CDR1 is SGHRS and CDR2 YFSETQ. CDR3 sequence reads: CASSLDQYNEQFF. The CDR3 nucleotides read TGCGCCAGCAGCTTGGACCAATACAATGAGCAGTTCTTC.

The V and J genes are TRBV7-2 and TRBJ2-2; D perhaps matches TRBD2 (6 bases). Per germline, CDR1 SGHTA and CDR2 FQGNSA. V lost 0 bases to trimming and J lost 2 bases, with 10 bases between them. The CDR3 is made up of 16 amino acids. The DNA for the CDR3 is TGTGCCAGCAGCTTAGCCGGACTAAAAAACACCGGGGAGCTGTTTTTT. It encodes CASSLAGLKNTGELFF.

At least ten counts were recorded for this clonotype. V gene TRBV7-2 combines with J gene TRBJ2-7; no definite D call. This CDR3 has 12 amino acids. Germline V lookup: CDR1 SGHTA, CDR2 FQGNSA. V was clipped by 6 bases and J by 4 bases, with 10 bases between them. CDR3 nucleotide sequence: TGTGCCAGCAGACAAATGGATTACGAGCAGTACTTC. As protein: CASRQMDYEQYF. The full variable domain, with the rest looked up from reference TRBV7-2 and TRBJ2-7, is GAGVSQSPSNKVTEKGKDVELRCDPISGHTALYWYRQSLGQGLEFLIYFQGNSAPDKSGLPSDRFSAERTGGSVSTLTIQRTQQEDSAVYLCASRQMDYEQYFGPGTRLTVT.

The rearrangement links TRBV5-1 to TRBJ1-2; D perhaps matches TRBD1 (5 bases). This CDR3 has 13 residues. Germline CDR1 reads SGHRS; CDR2 reads YFSETQ. V lost 2 bases and J 1 base, leaving 6 bases between the germline ends. CDR3 amino acids: CASSFDSNYGYTF. CDR3 DNA sequence: TGCGCCAGCAGCTTTGACAGTAACTATGGCTACACCTTC.

This clonotype was observed many times. This chain links TRBV5-1 with TRBJ2-7; TRBD1 is a possible D gene (5 bases). The CDR3 covers 13 residues. The V gene lost 1 base and the J gene lost 4 bases, with 9 bases spanning the gap. The germline V gene has CDR1 SGHRS and CDR2 YFSETQ. The CDR3, as DNA: TGCGCCAGCAGCTTGCCCCGACAGTACGAGCAGTACTTC. It translates to CASSLPRQYEQYF. The variable domain in full, with the rest retrieved from reference TRBV5-1 and TRBJ2-7, is KAGVTQTPRYLIKTRGQQVTLSCSPISGHRSVSWYQQTPGQGLQFLFEYFSETQRNKGNFPGRFSGRQFSNSRSEMNVSTLELGDSALYLCASSLPRQYEQYFGPGTRLTVT.

This clonotype was counted only a few times. V is TRBV7-9 and J is TRBJ1-2; tentatively, D is TRBD1 (6 bases). Germline CDR1 is SEHNR and CDR2 is FQNEAQ (reference sequence). The CDR3 consists of 14 residues. Trimming removed 5 bases from V and 0 bases from J, with 10 bases in between. The CDR3 bases are TGTGCCAGCAGCCGACGGACAGCTAACTATGGCTACACCTTC. This gives the protein CASSRRTANYGYTF.

This clonotype was detected a few times. V gene TRBV19 combines with J gene TRBJ2-2, with D perhaps matching TRBD2 (6 bases). CDR1 and CDR2 from the germline V gene are LNHDA and SQIVND (reference sequence). This CDR3 region has 15 residues. V was shortened by 9 bases and J by 3 bases, with 17 bases between the two germline ends. In DNA form, the CDR3 reads TGTGCCAGCACGTGGAGGGAGGAAGACACCGGGGAGCTGTTTTTT. Its protein is CASTWREEDTGELFF.